The subject of this entry is one TCR beta chain. Noted time point: neoterminal ileum biopsy at postoperative endoscopy, about 6 months after surgery. Assay used: immunoSEQ multiplex PCR; TCRdb lists only in-frame clones, some missing. The sample yields about 450 clones, about 87% seen once. Germline CDR1 and CDR2: LGHNA and YNFKEQ. J gave up 2 bases and V 3 bases, and 7 bases lay outside the gene matches. The CDR3 extends over 17 amino acids. This specimen comes from a study of T cell repertoires in ileal Crohn's disease. Overall study context: Approximately 35% were active smokers at surgery; median disease duration was roughly 7.9 years.

The chain uses TRBV4-2 and TRBJ2-3, with 11 bases lining up with TRBD2. This TCR was recovered from an adult with Crohn's disease. Sequences were obtained from ileal tissue. CDR3 DNA sequence: TGTGCCAGCAGCCACAAACTAGCGGGAGATTTCACAGATACGCAGTATTTT. Its translation is CASSHKLAGDFTDTQYF.